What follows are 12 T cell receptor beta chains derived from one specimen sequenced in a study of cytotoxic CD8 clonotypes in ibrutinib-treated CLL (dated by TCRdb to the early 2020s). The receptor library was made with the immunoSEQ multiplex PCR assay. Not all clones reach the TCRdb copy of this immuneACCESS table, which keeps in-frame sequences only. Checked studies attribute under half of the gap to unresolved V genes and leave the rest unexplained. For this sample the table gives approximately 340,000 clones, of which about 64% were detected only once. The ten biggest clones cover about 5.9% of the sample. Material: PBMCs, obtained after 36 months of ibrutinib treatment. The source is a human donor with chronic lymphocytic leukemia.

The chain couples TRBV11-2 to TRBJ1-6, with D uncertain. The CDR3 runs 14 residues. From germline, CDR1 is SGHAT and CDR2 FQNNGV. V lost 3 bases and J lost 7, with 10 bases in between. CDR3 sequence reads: CASSFRKRNSPLHF. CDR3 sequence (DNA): TGTGCCAGCAGCTTCCGCAAACGCAATTCACCCCTCCACTTT.

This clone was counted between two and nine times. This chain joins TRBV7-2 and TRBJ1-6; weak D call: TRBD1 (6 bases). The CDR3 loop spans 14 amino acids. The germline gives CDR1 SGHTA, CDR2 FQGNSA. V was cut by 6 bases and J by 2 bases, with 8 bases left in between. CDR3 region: CASRTGPYNSPLHF. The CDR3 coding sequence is TGTGCCAGCAGAACAGGGCCCTATAATTCACCCCTCCACTTT.

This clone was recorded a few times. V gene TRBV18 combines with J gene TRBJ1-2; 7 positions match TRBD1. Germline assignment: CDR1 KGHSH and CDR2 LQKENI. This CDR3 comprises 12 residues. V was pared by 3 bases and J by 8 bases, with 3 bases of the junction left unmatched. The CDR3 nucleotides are TGTGCCAGCTCACCGACAGGGTCCGGCTACACCTTC. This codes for CASSPTGSGYTF. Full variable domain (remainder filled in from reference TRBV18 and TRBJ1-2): NAGVMQNPRHLVRRRGQEARLRCSPMKGHSHVYWYRQLPEEGLKFMVYLQKENIIDESGMPKERFSAEFPKEGPSILRIQQVVRGDSAAYFCASSPTGSGYTFGSGTRLTVV.

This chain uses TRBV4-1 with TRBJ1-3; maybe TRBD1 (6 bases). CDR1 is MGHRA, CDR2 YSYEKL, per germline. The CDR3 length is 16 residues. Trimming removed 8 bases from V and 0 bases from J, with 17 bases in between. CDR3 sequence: CASSSRGIGSGNTIYF. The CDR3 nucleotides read TGCGCCAGCTCATCCAGGGGAATTGGCTCTGGAAACACCATATATTTT.

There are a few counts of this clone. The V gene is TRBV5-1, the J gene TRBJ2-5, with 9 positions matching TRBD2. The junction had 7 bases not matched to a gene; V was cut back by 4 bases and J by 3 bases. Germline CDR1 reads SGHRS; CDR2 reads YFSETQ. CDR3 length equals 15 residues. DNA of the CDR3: TGCGCCAGCAGCCCCCGATTAGCGGGGGAAGAGACCCAGTACTTC. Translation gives CASSPRLAGEETQYF.

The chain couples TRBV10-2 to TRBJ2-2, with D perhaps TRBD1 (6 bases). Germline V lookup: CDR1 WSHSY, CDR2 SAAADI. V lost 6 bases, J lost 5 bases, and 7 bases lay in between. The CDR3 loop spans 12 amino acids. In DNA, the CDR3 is TGCGCCAGCAGCACAGGGACCGGGGAGCTGTTTTTT. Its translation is CASSTGTGELFF.

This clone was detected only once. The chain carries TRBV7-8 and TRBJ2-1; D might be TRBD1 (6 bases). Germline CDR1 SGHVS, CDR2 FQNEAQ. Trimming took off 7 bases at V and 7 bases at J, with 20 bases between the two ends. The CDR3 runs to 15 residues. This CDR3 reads CASTSARGVWNEQFF. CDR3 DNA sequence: TGTGCCAGCACAAGTGCCAGGGGAGTTTGGAATGAGCAGTTCTTC.

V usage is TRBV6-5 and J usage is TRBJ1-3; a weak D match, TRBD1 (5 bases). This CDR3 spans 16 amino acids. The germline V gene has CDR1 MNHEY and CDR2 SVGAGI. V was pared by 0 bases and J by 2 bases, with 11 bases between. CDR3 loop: CASSYSSGGAGNTIYF. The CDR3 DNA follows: TGTGCCAGCAGTTACTCTTCCGGGGGGGCTGGAAACACCATATATTTT.

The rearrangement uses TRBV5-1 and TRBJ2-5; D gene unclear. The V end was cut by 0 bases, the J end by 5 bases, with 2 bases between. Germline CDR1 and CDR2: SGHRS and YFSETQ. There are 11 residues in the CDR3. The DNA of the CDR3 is TGCGCCAGCAGCTTGGCTGAGACCCAGTACTTC. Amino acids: CASSLAETQYF.

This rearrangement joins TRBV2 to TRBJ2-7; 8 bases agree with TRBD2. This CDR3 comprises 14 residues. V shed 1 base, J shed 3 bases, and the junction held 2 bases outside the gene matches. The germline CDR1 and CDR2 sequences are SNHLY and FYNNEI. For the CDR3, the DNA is TGTGCCAGCAGTGAAGGTCGGGGGGGCTACGAGCAGTACTTC. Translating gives CASSEGRGGYEQYF.

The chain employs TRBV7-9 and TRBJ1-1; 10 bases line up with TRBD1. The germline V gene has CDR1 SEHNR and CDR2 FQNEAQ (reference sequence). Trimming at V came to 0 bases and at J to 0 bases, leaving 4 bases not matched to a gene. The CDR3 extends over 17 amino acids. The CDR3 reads CASSLAWTGGVNTEAFF. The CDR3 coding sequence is TGTGCCAGCAGCTTAGCCTGGACAGGGGGGGTGAACACTGAAGCTTTCTTT. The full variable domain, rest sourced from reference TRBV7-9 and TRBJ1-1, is DTGVSQNPRHKITKRGQNVTFRCDPISEHNRLYWYRQTLGQGPEFLTYFQNEAQLEKSRLLSDRFSAERPKGSFSTLEIQRTEQGDSAMYLCASSLAWTGGVNTEAFFGQGTRLTVV.

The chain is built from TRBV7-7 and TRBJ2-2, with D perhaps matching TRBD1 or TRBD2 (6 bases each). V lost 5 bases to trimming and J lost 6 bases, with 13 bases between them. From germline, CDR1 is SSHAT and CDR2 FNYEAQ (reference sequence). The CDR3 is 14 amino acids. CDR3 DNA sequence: TGTGCCAGCAGCCCACTGGGGGGCCCCGGGGAGCTGTTTTTT. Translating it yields CASSPLGGPGELFF.